In this sample, the clone carrying this T cell receptor (beta chain) turned up a few times. Using unique molecular identifiers, the investigators prepared the TCRbeta library. TCRdb recomputed calls from the PCR reads with MiXCR, one row per CDR3 protein. The data contain around 700,000 distinct CDR3 sequences, around 12% of them singletons. The data originate from a study of T-cell reconstitution after alpha-beta-depleted transplantation in children. The clonotype was recovered from a girl aged 2 to 10 with congenital amegakaryocytic thrombocytopenia, due to receive a stem cell transplant. The source material was PBMCs, sampled before TCRalphabeta/CD19-depleted stem cell transplant.

CDR3 nucleotides: TGCGCCAGCAGCCAGGTGGTTACCTACGAGCAGTACTTC. Its protein is CASSQVVTYEQYF. V and J are TRBV4-1 and TRBJ2-7; D uncertain. The V end lost 3 bases, the J end lost 2 bases, and 8 bases lay between the germline ends. Germline CDR1 MGHRA, CDR2 YSYEKL. The CDR3 has 13 amino acids.